This TCR beta chain was sequenced for a study of T-cell reconstitution after alpha-beta-depleted transplantation in children (dated by TCRdb to 2016 to 2017). With respect to the entire study: T-cell immune reconstitution after TCRalphabeta/CD19-depleted allogeneic hematopoietic cell transplantation in children was quantitatively tracked in the study by means of TCR repertoire profiling.

Study-wide conclusions, independent of this receptor: In some patients, high TCRbeta diversity at day 60 was attributed to recipient T cells and intrathymic progenitors that had survived conditioning. The frequencies of hyperexpanded clones fell over the following months, and after one year, T-cell counts and TCRbeta diversity were mostly attributed to newly produced T cells. About two months after transplant, the apparently early recovery of alphabetaT-cell counts reportedly depended on just several hundred clones that had expanded rapidly and came from non-depleted graft cells.

At the junction V is shortened by 5 bases and J by 5 bases; bases outside the gene matches: 12. According to the germline V gene (reference sequence), CDR1 reads DFQATT and CDR2 reads SNEGSKA. There are 15 amino acids in the CDR3, from cysteine to phenylalanine inclusive. Left in the record is the CDR3 DNA by itself, 45 bases read in frame from the first base. The library relied on PCR. Sequenced using an Illumina HiSeq 2500. Molecular barcoding was employed in the preparation of TCR libraries, with unique molecular identifiers being used to normalize TCRbeta repertoire quantification. TCRdb reprocessing: public reads trimmed at Q25 with fastp, clones called with MiXCR, in-frame beta chains kept. One record per CDR3 amino acid sequence lists the most common genes and DNA. The table for this sample lists about 980,000 distinct CDR3 sequences; about 26% of them were counted only once. The leading ten clones occupy approximately 30% of the sample.

A word on this clonotype: Its antigen remains unidentified. No much larger clone exists at a distance of one base, and base qualities are not known.

The treatment or condition label for this specimen denotes: allogeneic hematopoietic cell transplantation with graft depleted of TCRalphabeta T cells and CD19 B cells. Transplant recipients were children who received TCRalphabeta/CD19-depleted allogeneic hematopoietic cell grafts. The sequence came from a boy younger than two who had a stem cell transplant for SCID, so the T cells may come from the graft donor. The sample here was PBMCs, mostly from graft donor cells, taken 360 days after TCRalphabeta/CD19-depleted stem cell transplant. The rearrangement joined TRBV20-1 to TRBJ1-5; 7 nucleotides in the junction match TRBD1. The CDR3 region has the sequence CSAGNGQAIYQPQHF. The base sequence is TGCAGTGCTGGAAATGGACAGGCGATCTATCAGCCCCAGCATTTT.